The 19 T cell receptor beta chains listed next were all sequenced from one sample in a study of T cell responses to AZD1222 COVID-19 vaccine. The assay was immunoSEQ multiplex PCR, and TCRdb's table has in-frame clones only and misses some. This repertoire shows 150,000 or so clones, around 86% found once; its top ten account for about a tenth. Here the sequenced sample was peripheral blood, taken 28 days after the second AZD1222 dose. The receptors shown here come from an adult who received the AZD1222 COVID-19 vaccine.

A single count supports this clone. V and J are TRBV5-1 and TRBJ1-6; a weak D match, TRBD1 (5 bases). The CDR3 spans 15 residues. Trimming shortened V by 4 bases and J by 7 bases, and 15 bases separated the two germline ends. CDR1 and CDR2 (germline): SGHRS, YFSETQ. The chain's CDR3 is CASSPLGPINSPLHF. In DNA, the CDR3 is TGCGCCAGCAGCCCTCTGGGACCGATAAATTCACCCCTCCACTTT.

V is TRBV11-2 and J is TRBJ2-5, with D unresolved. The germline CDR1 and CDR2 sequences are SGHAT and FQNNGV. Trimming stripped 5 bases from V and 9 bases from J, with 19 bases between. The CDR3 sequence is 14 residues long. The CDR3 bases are TGTGCCAGCAGCAGCACCCGACAAGTCCGGGCCCAGTACTTC. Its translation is CASSSTRQVRAQYF.

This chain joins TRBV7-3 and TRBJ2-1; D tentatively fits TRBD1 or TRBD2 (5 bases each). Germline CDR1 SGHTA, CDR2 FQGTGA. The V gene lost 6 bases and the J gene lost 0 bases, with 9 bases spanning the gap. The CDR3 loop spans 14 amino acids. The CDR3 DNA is TGTGCCAGCAGGTCGGGGCCCTCCTACAATGAGCAGTTCTTC. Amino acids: CASRSGPSYNEQFF. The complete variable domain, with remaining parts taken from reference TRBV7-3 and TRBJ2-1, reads GAGVSQTPSNKVTEKGKYVELRCDPISGHTALYWYRQSLGQGPEFLIYFQGTGAADDSGLPNDRFFAVRPEGSVSTLKIQRTERGDSAVYLCASRSGPSYNEQFFGPGTRLTVL.

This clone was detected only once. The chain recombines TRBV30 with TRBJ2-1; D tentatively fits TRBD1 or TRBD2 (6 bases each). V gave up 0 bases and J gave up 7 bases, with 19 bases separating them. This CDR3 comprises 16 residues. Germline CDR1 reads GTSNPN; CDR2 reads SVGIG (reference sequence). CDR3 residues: CAWSVREDRSLNEQFF. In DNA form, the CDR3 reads TGTGCCTGGAGTGTAAGGGAGGACAGAAGCCTTAATGAGCAGTTCTTC.

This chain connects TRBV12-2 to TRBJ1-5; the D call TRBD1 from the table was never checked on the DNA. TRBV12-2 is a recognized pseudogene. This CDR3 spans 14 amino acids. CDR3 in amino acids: CASRFRGPNQPQHF. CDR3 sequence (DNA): TGTGCAAGTCGCTTCAGGGGGCCCAATCAGCCCCAGCATTTT.

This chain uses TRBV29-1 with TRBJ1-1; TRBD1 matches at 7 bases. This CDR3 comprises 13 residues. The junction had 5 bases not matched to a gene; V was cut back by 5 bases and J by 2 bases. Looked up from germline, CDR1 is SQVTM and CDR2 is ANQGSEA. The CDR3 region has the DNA TGCAGCGTTAGTTGGACAGGTAACACTGAAGCTTTCTTT. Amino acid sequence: CSVSWTGNTEAFF.

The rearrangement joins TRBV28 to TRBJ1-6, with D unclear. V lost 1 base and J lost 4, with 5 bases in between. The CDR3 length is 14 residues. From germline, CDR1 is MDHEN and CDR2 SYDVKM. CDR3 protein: CASSLSLYNSPLHF. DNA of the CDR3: TGTGCCAGCAGTTTATCCCTATATAATTCACCCCTCCACTTT.

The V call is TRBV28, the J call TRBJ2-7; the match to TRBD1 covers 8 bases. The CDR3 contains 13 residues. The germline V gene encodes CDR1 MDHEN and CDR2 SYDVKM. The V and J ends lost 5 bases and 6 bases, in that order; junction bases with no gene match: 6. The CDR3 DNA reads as TGTGCCAGCAGTGGGGGACAGGCTCCCGAGCAGTACTTC. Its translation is CASSGGQAPEQYF.

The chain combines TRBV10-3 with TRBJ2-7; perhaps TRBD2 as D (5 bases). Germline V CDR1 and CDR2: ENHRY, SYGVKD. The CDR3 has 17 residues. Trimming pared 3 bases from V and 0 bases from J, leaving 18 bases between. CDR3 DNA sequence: TGTGCCATCAGTGATAGCACTGGCAGCGGATCCTCCTACGAGCAGTACTTC. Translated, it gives CAISDSTGSGSSYEQYF.

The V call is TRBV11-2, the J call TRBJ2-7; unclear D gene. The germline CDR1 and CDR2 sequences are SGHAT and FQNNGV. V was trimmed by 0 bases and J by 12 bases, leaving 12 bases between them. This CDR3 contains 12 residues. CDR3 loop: CASSLDQRVWYF. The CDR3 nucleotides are TGTGCCAGCAGCTTAGATCAAAGGGTATGGTACTTC.

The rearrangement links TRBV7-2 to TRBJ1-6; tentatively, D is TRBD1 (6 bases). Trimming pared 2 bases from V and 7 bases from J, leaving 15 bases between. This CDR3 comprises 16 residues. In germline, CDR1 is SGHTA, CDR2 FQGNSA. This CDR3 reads CASSLRVGTKNSPLHF. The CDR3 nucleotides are TGTGCCAGCAGCTTAAGGGTCGGGACAAAGAATTCACCCCTCCACTTT.

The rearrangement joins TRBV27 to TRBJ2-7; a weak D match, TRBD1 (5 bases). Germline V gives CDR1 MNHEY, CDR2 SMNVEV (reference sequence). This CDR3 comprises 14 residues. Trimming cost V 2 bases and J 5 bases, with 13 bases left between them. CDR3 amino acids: CASSLVAGSNEQYF. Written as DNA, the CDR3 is TGTGCCAGCAGTTTAGTGGCAGGGTCAAACGAGCAGTACTTC.

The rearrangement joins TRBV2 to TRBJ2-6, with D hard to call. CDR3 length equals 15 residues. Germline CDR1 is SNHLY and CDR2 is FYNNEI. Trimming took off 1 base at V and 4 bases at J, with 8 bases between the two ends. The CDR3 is CASSEESTGANVLTF. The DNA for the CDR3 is TGTGCCAGCAGTGAAGAGAGTACAGGGGCCAACGTCCTGACTTTC.

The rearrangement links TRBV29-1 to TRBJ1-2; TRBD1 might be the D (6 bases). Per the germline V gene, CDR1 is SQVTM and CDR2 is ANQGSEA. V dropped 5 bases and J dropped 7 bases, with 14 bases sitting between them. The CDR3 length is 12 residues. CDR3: CSVKTGTVGYTF. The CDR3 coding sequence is TGCAGCGTTAAAACAGGGACGGTTGGCTACACCTTC.

The CDR3 is CASSQESTGLVVYGYTF. The CDR3 nucleotides are TGCGCCAGCAGCCAAGAGTCGACAGGGCTTGTTGTCTATGGCTACACCTTC. V usage is TRBV4-3 and J usage is TRBJ1-2; 7 bases line up with TRBD1. CDR1 LGHNA and CDR2 YSLEER come from the germline V gene. This CDR3 is 17 amino acids long. V shed 0 bases and J 4 bases; nucleotides not matched to a gene: 11.

The DNA for the CDR3 is TGTGCCATCAGTGAGTCGGGCAGGGGCCTGAACACTGAAGCTTTCTTT. This translates into CAISESGRGLNTEAFF. This chain uses TRBV10-3 with TRBJ1-1; tentative D call: TRBD1 (6 bases). V was clipped by 0 bases and J by 0 bases, with 11 bases between them. This CDR3 contains 16 residues. Germline V gene data show CDR1 as ENHRY and CDR2 as SYGVKD.

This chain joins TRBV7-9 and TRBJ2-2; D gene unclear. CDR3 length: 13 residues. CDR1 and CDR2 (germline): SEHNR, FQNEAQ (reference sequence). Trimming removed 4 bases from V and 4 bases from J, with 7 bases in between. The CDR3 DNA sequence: TGTGCCAGCAGCTCCAGCTCCACCGGGGAGCTGTTTTTT. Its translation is CASSSSSTGELFF.

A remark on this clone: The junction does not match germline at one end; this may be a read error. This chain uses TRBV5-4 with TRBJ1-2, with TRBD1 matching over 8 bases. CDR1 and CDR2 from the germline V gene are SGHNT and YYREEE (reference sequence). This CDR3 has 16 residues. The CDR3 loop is CASILDPDRVEYGYTF. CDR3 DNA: TGTGCCAGCATCTTGGATCCGGACAGGGTTGAATATGGCTACACCTTC.

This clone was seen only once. CDR3 amino acids: CASSSTGTGMPYGYTF. As DNA, the CDR3 is TGTGCCAGTAGTTCAACCGGGACAGGGATGCCCTATGGCTACACCTTC. The V gene is TRBV19, the J gene TRBJ1-2; TRBD1 agrees at 9 bases. This CDR3 has 16 residues. CDR1 is LNHDA, CDR2 SQIVND, per germline (reference sequence). V was pared by 5 bases and J by 4 bases, with 11 bases of the junction left unmatched.